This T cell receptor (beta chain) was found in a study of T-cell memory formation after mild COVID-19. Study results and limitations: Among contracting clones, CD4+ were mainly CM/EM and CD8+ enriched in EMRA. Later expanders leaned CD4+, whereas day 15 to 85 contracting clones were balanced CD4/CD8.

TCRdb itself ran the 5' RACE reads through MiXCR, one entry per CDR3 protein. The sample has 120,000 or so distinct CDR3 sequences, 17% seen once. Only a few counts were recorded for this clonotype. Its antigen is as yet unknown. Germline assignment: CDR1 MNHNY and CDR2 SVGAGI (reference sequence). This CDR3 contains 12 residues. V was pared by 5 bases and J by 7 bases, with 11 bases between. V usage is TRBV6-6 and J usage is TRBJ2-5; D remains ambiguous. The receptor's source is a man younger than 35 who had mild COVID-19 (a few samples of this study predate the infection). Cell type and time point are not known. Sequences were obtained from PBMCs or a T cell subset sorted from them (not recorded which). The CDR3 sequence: CASSPPYGTQYF. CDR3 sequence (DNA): TGTGCCAGCAGTCCCCCCTATGGGACCCAGTACTTC.